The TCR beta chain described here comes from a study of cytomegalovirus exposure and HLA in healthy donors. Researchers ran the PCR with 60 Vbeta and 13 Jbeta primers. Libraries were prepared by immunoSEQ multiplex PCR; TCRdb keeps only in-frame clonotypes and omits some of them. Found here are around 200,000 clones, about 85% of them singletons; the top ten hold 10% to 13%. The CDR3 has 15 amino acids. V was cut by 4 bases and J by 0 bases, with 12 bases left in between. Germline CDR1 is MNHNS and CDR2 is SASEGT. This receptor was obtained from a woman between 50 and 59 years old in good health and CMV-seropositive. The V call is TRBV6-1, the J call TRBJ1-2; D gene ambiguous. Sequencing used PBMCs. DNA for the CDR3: TGTGCCAGCAGTGTACAGCCTGTAGCTAACTATGGCTACACCTTC. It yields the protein CASSVQPVANYGYTF.